The subject of this entry is one T cell receptor beta chain. This entry is derived from a study of shared clonotypes between healthy human individuals. TCRdb keeps only in-frame clones here, not all; method: immunoSEQ multiplex PCR. This sample has 550,000 to 700,000 clones, with 73% found just once. Sequencing was carried out using memory CD4+ T cells sorted from blood. Subset described: CD45RA-negative fraction. The sequence was obtained from a woman in her twenties or thirties in good health.

CDR3 protein: CASTSTDRASYGYTF. CDR3 nucleotides: TGTGCCAGCACCTCCACGGACAGGGCCTCCTATGGCTACACCTTC. V and J are TRBV6-5 and TRBJ1-2, with 8 bases matching TRBD1. Germline CDR1 and CDR2: MNHEY and SVGAGI. Trimming took 7 bases from V and 4 from J; bases not matched to a gene: 11. The CDR3 length is 15 residues.